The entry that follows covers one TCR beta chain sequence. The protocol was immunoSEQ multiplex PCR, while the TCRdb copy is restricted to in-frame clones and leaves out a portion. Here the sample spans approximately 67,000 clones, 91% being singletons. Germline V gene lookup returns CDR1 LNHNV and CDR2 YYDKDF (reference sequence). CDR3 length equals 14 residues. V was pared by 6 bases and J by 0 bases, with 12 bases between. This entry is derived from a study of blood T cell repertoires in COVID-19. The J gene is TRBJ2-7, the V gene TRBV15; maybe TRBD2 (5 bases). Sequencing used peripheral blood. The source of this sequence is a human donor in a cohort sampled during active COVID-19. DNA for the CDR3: TGTGCCACCAGGCGGGCGGCCAGCTCCTACGAGCAGTACTTC. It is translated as CATRRAASSYEQYF.